This T cell receptor (beta chain) was obtained from a study of T cells after yellow fever vaccination. General observations from the study: There was a small share of clonotypes that showed up in both the CD4 and CD8 compartments.

This CDR3 is built from 17 residues. Germline CDR1 SGHTA, CDR2 FQGNSA. Trimming cost V 1 base and J 6 bases; bases outside gene matches: 13. This clonotype has a count of ten or more. One entry per CDR3 protein results from TCRdb running MiXCR on the 5' RACE reads. The sample consists of more than 20,000 distinct CDR3 sequences, 5.5% of them appearing once. The chain joins TRBV7-2 to TRBJ2-7; 9 nucleotides align to TRBD2. The origin of this receptor is a man aged 25-45 years who received the YFV17D yellow fever vaccine. Sequencing used PBMCs, either bulk or a sorted T-cell subset (CD4+, CD8+, memory, or dextramer-sorted; not recorded which), obtained 15 days after the yellow fever booster vaccination. The CDR3 loop reads CASSLGGASGAVAEQYF. CDR3 DNA sequence: TGTGCCAGCAGCTTAGGGGGTGCTAGCGGGGCTGTCGCCGAGCAGTACTTC.